This T cell receptor beta chain is drawn from a study of blood T cell repertoires in COVID-19. The protocol was immunoSEQ multiplex PCR, while the TCRdb copy is restricted to in-frame clones and leaves out a portion. The sample gives around 320,000 clones, roughly 86% of which show up once; under 3.5% is in the top ten. The CDR3 has 17 residues. Trimming removed 1 base from V and 0 bases from J, with 15 bases in between. Germline assignment: CDR1 LGHNA and CDR2 YNFKEQ. Recruitment covered about two dozen US areas and drew participants whose ages spanned roughly 18 to 100 years. Researchers sorted participants into cohorts using their self-reported clinical history. A case of COVID-19 had been met by exposed participants within 2 weeks before study entry.

Sequenced sample: PBMCs or T cells enriched from blood (not recorded which). The sequence came from a woman aged 50 to 65 who had been exposed to COVID-19. The J gene is TRBJ1-2, the V gene TRBV4-2; possible D gene TRBD1, 6 bases. This CDR3 reads CASSQGWVRGANYGYTF. The CDR3 bases are TGTGCCAGCAGCCAAGGGTGGGTCAGGGGAGCTAACTATGGCTACACCTTC.